A single sample gave rise to the 31 T cell receptor beta chains below, sequenced in a study of early T cells in non-severe SARS-CoV-2 infection. TCRdb ran MiXCR on the 5' RACE reads and lists one entry per CDR3 protein. The data contain more than 50,000 distinct CDR3 sequences, around 12% of them singletons. This material consisted of whole blood, taken at baseline. The source is an adult who was a healthcare worker with PCR-confirmed SARS-CoV-2 infection or an uninfected control (not recorded which).

This clonotype was counted many times. V is TRBV13 and J is TRBJ2-7; 11 bases agree with TRBD2. J lost 4 bases, V lost 0 bases, and 5 bases had no gene match. CDR1 is PRHDT, CDR2 FYEKMQ, per germline (reference sequence). The CDR3 runs to 16 residues. The chain's CDR3 is CASSLGASGRRYEQYF. The CDR3 DNA reads TGTGCCAGCAGCTTAGGGGCTAGCGGGAGGAGGTACGAGCAGTACTTC.

The chain uses TRBV7-9 and TRBJ2-2; TRBD2 might be the D (5 bases). The V end was cut by 2 bases, the J end by 0 bases, with 13 bases between. CDR3 length equals 17 residues. In germline, CDR1 is SEHNR, CDR2 FQNEAQ (reference sequence). The CDR3 bases are TGTGCCAGCAGCTTATTGGCTCTCGGGACGAACACCGGGGAGCTGTTTTTT. It is translated as CASSLLALGTNTGELFF.

This chain uses TRBV18 with TRBJ2-5; D possibly matches TRBD1 or TRBD2 (5 bases each). This CDR3 region has 14 residues. The V and J ends lost 5 bases and 4 bases respectively, with 14 bases between them. Germline CDR1 KGHSH, CDR2 LQKENI. CDR3 loop: CASSDGTAAETQYF. In nucleotides, the CDR3 is TGTGCCAGCTCAGATGGGACGGCCGCAGAGACCCAGTACTTC.

This clonotype was observed many times. V usage is TRBV10-2 and J usage is TRBJ2-7, with a tentative D call TRBD2 (5 bases). CDR3 length: 13 residues. V was clipped by 6 bases and J by 7 bases, with 16 bases between them. CDR1 WSHSY and CDR2 SAAADI come from the germline V gene. This CDR3 is CASRPGSVGEQYF. The DNA for the CDR3 is TGCGCCAGCAGGCCGGGATCCGTGGGGGAGCAGTACTTC.

This clonotype was counted between two and nine times. The chain is built from TRBV19 and TRBJ1-2; 7 bases are a match to TRBD1. This CDR3 has 17 amino acids. Germline CDR1 and CDR2: LNHDA and SQIVND (reference sequence). The V segment lost 3 bases and the J segment 4 bases; nucleotides outside the gene matches: 14. CDR3 sequence: CASSIIAHSGTAYGYTF. The CDR3 DNA reads as TGTGCCAGTAGTATCATAGCACACTCCGGGACAGCCTATGGCTACACCTTC.

The gene calls are TRBV10-1 and TRBJ2-3, with 9 bases lining up with TRBD1. The CDR3 consists of 15 residues. V was pared by 6 bases and J by 2 bases, with 6 bases of the junction left unmatched. Germline CDR1 WNHNN, CDR2 SYGVQD (reference sequence). The CDR3 DNA sequence: TGCGCCAGCAGCCCCGGGACAGGGACCACAGATACGCAGTATTTT. This encodes CASSPGTGTTDTQYF.

The rearrangement joins TRBV7-9 to TRBJ1-2; tentatively, D is TRBD1 (6 bases). The CDR3 spans 15 residues. Trimming stripped 2 bases from V and 2 bases from J, with 12 bases between. The germline V gene has CDR1 SEHNR and CDR2 FQNEAQ (reference sequence). CDR3 in DNA: TGTGCCAGCAGCTTATCTCAGGGGCTGAACTATGGCTACACCTTC. Protein: CASSLSQGLNYGYTF.

This clonotype turned up a few times. The gene calls are TRBV13 and TRBJ2-2; TRBD2 is a possible D gene (5 bases). This CDR3 spans 14 amino acids. V was cut by 3 bases and J by 2 bases, with 7 bases left in between. Germline V CDR1 and CDR2: PRHDT, FYEKMQ (reference sequence). CDR3 residues: CASSLEVNTGELFF. DNA of the CDR3: TGTGCCAGCAGCTTGGAGGTTAACACCGGGGAGCTGTTTTTT.

The chain has TRBV6-2 or TRBV6-3 and TRBJ2-7; 10 nucleotides agree with TRBD1. Germline CDR1 and CDR2: MNHEY and SVGEGT. The CDR3 totals 15 residues. Germline trimming cut 6 bases from V and 4 bases from J; bases unmatched to any gene: 9. The CDR3 DNA follows: TGTGCCAGCAGAAAACCGGGACAGGGGATGTACGAGCAGTACTTC. This encodes CASRKPGQGMYEQYF.

This clonotype was recorded a few times. This rearrangement joins TRBV28 to TRBJ1-2; D may be TRBD1 (5 bases). V shed 3 bases and J shed 3 bases, with 11 bases lying between them. The CDR3 contains 14 residues. Per the germline V gene, CDR1 is MDHEN and CDR2 is SYDVKM. CDR3 nucleotide sequence: TGTGCCAGCAGTTTGGGAAGGGGCGACTATGGCTACACCTTC. Translated: CASSLGRGDYGYTF.

The chain employs TRBV28 and TRBJ2-3; 9 nucleotides agree with TRBD2. The CDR3 is made up of 18 amino acids. Germline CDR1 is MDHEN and CDR2 is SYDVKM. The ends lost 6 bases at V and 5 bases at J; junction bases unmatched: 18. Here the CDR3 reads CASSILHLAGVSVDTQYF. For the CDR3, the DNA is TGTGCCAGCAGCATTCTCCATTTAGCGGGAGTATCCGTAGATACGCAGTATTTT.

The chain employs TRBV27 and TRBJ2-5; D not certain. Trimming removed 4 bases from V and 4 bases from J, with 22 bases in between. The V gene's germline CDR1 is MNHEY and CDR2 SMNVEV (reference sequence). CDR3 length: 17 amino acids. The DNA of the CDR3 is TGTGCCAGCAGTTCTACCCCTGGTTGGGTGTCCATAGAGACCCAGTACTTC. Translating it yields CASSSTPGWVSIETQYF.

This clonotype was seen many times. This sequence joins TRBV4-2 and TRBJ2-3; possibly TRBD2 for D (5 bases). Germline CDR1 LGHNA, CDR2 YNFKEQ. The length of the CDR3 is 16 residues. Trimming took off 0 bases at V and 4 bases at J, with 14 bases between the two ends. CDR3: CASSQDMAGASDTQYF. Written as DNA, the CDR3 is TGTGCCAGCAGCCAAGATATGGCGGGCGCATCAGATACGCAGTATTTT.

The chain links TRBV20-1 to TRBJ2-2, with TRBD1 matching over 9 bases. The CDR3 contains 16 residues. Germline V lookup: CDR1 DFQATT, CDR2 SNEGSKA (reference sequence). V lost 0 bases, J lost 4 bases, and 6 bases stayed unmatched. This CDR3 reads CSARETGQGPTGELFF. The CDR3 nucleotides read TGCAGTGCTAGAGAAACGGGACAGGGCCCCACCGGGGAGCTGTTTTTT.

The V and J genes are TRBV3-1 and TRBJ1-6; D is undetermined. Trimming took 4 bases from V and 6 from J, leaving 10 bases between them. The CDR3 is made up of 14 amino acids. Germline CDR1 reads LGHDT; CDR2 reads YNNKEL (reference sequence). The CDR3 nucleotides are TGTGCCAGCAGCCCGTTCAGGAGTAATTCACCCCTCCACTTT. It specifies CASSPFRSNSPLHF.

The CDR3 DNA reads as TGTGCCAGCAGCCCTAGTGAGGGCGCAGTGCGATATGGCTACACCTTC. Translated: CASSPSEGAVRYGYTF. The chain carries TRBV12-3 or TRBV12-4 and TRBJ1-2; D is ambiguous. The CDR3 covers 16 residues. The germline V and J ends were trimmed by 6 bases and 5 bases, with 22 bases remaining between them.

V is TRBV11-2 and J is TRBJ1-1; 12 bases map to TRBD1. The CDR3 has 15 residues. V lost 4 bases, J lost 5 bases, and 5 bases stayed unmatched. From germline, CDR1 is SGHAT and CDR2 FQNNGV. The CDR3, as DNA: TGTGCCAGCAGCTGGGACAGGGGGCAGACGACTGAAGCTTTCTTT. Residues: CASSWDRGQTTEAFF.

The rearrangement links TRBV12-3 or TRBV12-4 to TRBJ2-3; 9 bases fit TRBD2. V trimming: 3 bases; J trimming: 6 bases; junction bases outside the gene matches: 7. The CDR3 consists of 15 residues. This chain's CDR3 is CASSFFRLAADTQYF. The CDR3 bases are TGTGCCAGCAGTTTTTTCCGACTAGCGGCTGATACGCAGTATTTT.

There are a few counts of this clonotype. The J gene is TRBJ1-4, the V gene TRBV20-1; D may be TRBD1 (6 bases). Trimming removed 7 bases at V and 1 base at J, with 22 bases between. Germline assignment: CDR1 DFQATT and CDR2 SNEGSKA (reference sequence). The CDR3 extends over 17 amino acids. CDR3 DNA: TGCAGTGTTATGGTTGACAGCGGAGGGGGAACTAATGAAAAACTGTTTTTT. The encoded protein is CSVMVDSGGGTNEKLFF.

This clonotype appeared a few times. The chain recombines TRBV21-1 with TRBJ2-1; the table's TRBD2 call for D was not verified on the DNA. TRBV21-1 represents a pseudogene. The CDR3 contains 17 residues. This CDR3 is CASSPRTSGRAPNEQFF. The CDR3 region has the DNA TGTGCCAGCAGCCCCCGGACTAGCGGGAGGGCCCCCAATGAGCAGTTCTTC.

The rearrangement links TRBV28 to TRBJ2-4; 7 bases map to TRBD2. V lost 3 bases and J lost 13; bases outside the gene matches: 3. Germline V gene sequence: CDR1 MDHEN, CDR2 SYDVKM. CDR3 length equals 11 residues. The CDR3 loop is CASSLTSSQYF. The CDR3 DNA sequence: TGTGCCAGCAGTTTGACTAGCAGCCAGTACTTC.

This clonotype was seen only a few times. This rearrangement joins TRBV30 to TRBJ2-3; D remains unclear. The CDR3 sequence is 11 residues long. The V gene's germline CDR1 is GTSNPN and CDR2 SVGIG (reference sequence). V was clipped by 0 bases and J by 5 bases, with 3 bases between them. CDR3 sequence (DNA): TGTGCCTGGAGTGTACGAGATACGCAGTATTTT. This gives the protein CAWSVRDTQYF.

The J gene is TRBJ2-7, the V gene TRBV4-1; 8 nucleotides match TRBD1. Looked up from germline, CDR1 is MGHRA and CDR2 is YSYEKL. Trimming removed 3 bases from V and 6 bases from J; junction bases left unmatched: 7. There are 14 residues in the CDR3. The DNA for the CDR3 is TGCGCCAGCAGCCAGGCGGGACAGGTGATCGAGCAGTACTTC. It yields the protein CASSQAGQVIEQYF.

CDR3 sequence reads: CAIQDRGSNSPLHF. The CDR3 nucleotides read TGTGCCATCCAGGACAGGGGGAGTAATTCACCCCTCCACTTT. The chain employs TRBV10-3 and TRBJ1-6; TRBD1 matches at 10 bases. Per the germline V gene, CDR1 is ENHRY and CDR2 is SYGVKD. With 8 bases clipped from V and 6 bases from J, the junction kept 4 bases outside the gene matches. The CDR3 has 14 amino acids.

Points on this clonotype: Its ends do not fully match the called genes, so a read error is possible. The chain is built from TRBV6-6 and TRBJ2-7; D is perhaps TRBD2 (6 bases). Germline CDR1 is MNHNY and CDR2 is SVGAGI (reference sequence). The CDR3 runs to 14 residues. This CDR3 reads CASSHSTGGNEQYF. The CDR3 DNA follows: TGTGCCAGCAGTCACTCGACTGGAGGGAACGAGCAGTACTTC.

This chain connects TRBV20-1 to TRBJ2-5; possibly TRBD1 or TRBD2 for D (5 bases each). The CDR3 length is 13 residues. V was shortened by 5 bases and J by 9 bases, with 19 bases between the two germline ends. Germline V gene data show CDR1 as DFQATT and CDR2 as SNEGSKA (reference sequence). The CDR3 coding sequence is TGCAGTGCTCCCCGGGACGGCGGTACGGCCCAGTACTTC. Encoded protein: CSAPRDGGTAQYF.

This clonotype was detected ten times or more. The chain is built from TRBV12-3 or TRBV12-4 and TRBJ2-5, with D tentatively TRBD1 or TRBD2 (6 bases each). The CDR3 runs 15 residues. Between the trimmed V and J ends, which lost 5 bases and 2 bases, there was a span of 15 bases. As DNA, the CDR3 is TGTGCCAGCAGTCCGAGGGGGGACGGACAAGAGACCCAGTACTTC. This gives the protein CASSPRGDGQETQYF.

This clonotype occurred a few times. The chain links TRBV30 to TRBJ2-7, with a weak D call TRBD2 (6 bases). The V end was cut by 0 bases, the J end by 3 bases, with 12 bases between. The germline CDR1 and CDR2 sequences are GTSNPN and SVGIG (reference sequence). CDR3 length equals 14 residues. CDR3 in amino acids: CAWSVRRGSYEQYF. DNA of the CDR3: TGTGCCTGGAGTGTAAGGCGGGGAAGCTACGAGCAGTACTTC.

About this clonotype itself: Germline is not matched at one junction end, which may reflect a read error. The chain combines TRBV12-3 or TRBV12-4 with TRBJ2-1; TRBD2 agrees at 9 bases. This CDR3 comprises 12 residues. The CDR3 DNA reads as TGTGCCAGCAGTTCCAGGCTAGCGGGAAGGATCTTC. This translates into CASSSRLAGRIF.

This clonotype was picked up many times. This chain joins TRBV6-5 and TRBJ2-7; no clear D gene. V was pared by 8 bases and J by 5 bases, with 10 bases between. The germline CDR1 and CDR2 sequences are MNHEY and SVGAGI. This CDR3 is 11 amino acids long. The CDR3 protein is CASGLGHEQYF. CDR3 sequence (DNA): TGTGCCAGCGGGCTTGGCCACGAGCAGTACTTC.

The sample holds many counts of this clonotype. The V call is TRBV11-2, the J call TRBJ2-1; tentative D call: TRBD2 (6 bases). The CDR3 sequence is 14 residues long. Germline V CDR1 and CDR2: SGHAT, FQNNGV. The V and J ends lost 5 bases and 5 bases respectively, with 13 bases between them. CDR3 region: CASSLVGGDNEQFF. DNA for the CDR3: TGTGCCAGCAGCCTCGTCGGGGGAGACAATGAGCAGTTCTTC.